The following is a TCR beta chain sequence with its context. This sample stems from a study of blood T cell repertoires in COVID-19. Overall study: Samples representing acute and convalescent COVID-19 were sourced from the United States, Italy and Spain. From T cells, B-cell-depleted T cells, or PBMCs came the material, which was cDNA or gDNA.

With 3 bases removed from V and 4 bases from J, the gap between germline ends came to 10 bases. The CDR3 runs to 15 residues. Looked up from germline, CDR1 is SGHAT and CDR2 is FQNNGV. Original processing methods: Reference gene primers were amplified, and this amplification served to estimate nucleated cell counts. Produced via immunoSEQ multiplex PCR; TCRdb's table is partial and in-frame only. D and trimming were read from the DNA, whereas the V and J calls and clone size are those reported in that table. This table has approximately 58,000 clones, over 75% appearing once. This rearrangement joins TRBV11-2 to TRBJ2-6; D is uncertain. The TCR originated in a man in his forties or fifties with active COVID-19. Source material: peripheral blood. CDR3 residues: CASSFSAAGANVLTF. In DNA, the CDR3 is TGTGCCAGCAGCTTTAGTGCTGCAGGGGCCAACGTCCTGACTTTC.